These T cell receptor beta chains were read from a single sample in a study of blood T cell repertoires in COVID-19. The repertoire was sequenced with immunoSEQ multiplex PCR; TCRdb's copy has only in-frame clones and lacks some. The profile shows 200,000 to 250,000 clones, approximately 80% of them singletons. The source material was PBMCs or T cells enriched from blood (not recorded which). All receptors derive from a man aged 30 to 45 with acute COVID-19. The CDR3 runs from the conserved cysteine through the conserved F or W. D genes are given only for firm matches. A clone size is listed for some rows: how often the clone was seen (once, few, many), or a class if it is expanded.

cdr3_length: 13; v_call: TRBV7-9; clone_size: .; d_call: .; j_call: TRBJ1-5; cdr3_nt: TGTGCCAGCAGCTTAGCCGACAGTCAGCCCCAGCATTTT; cdr3_aa: CASSLADSQPQHF
cdr3_length: 13; v_call: TRBV28; clone_size: few; d_call: .; j_call: TRBJ1-6; cdr3_nt: TGTGCCAGCAGCAACTACGACAGTTCACCCCTCCACTTT; cdr3_aa: CASSNYDSSPLHF
cdr3_length: 14; v_call: TRBV19; clone_size: .; d_call: .; j_call: TRBJ1-3; cdr3_nt: TGTGCCAGTAGTATCTCCGGGGATGGAAACACCATATATTTT; cdr3_aa: CASSISGDGNTIYF
cdr3_length: 15; v_call: TRBV6-5; clone_size: .; d_call: TRBD1; j_call: TRBJ2-2; cdr3_nt: TGTGCCAGCACCAGGGACAGGGGGCGTAACGGGGAGCTGTTTTTT; cdr3_aa: CASTRDRGRNGELFF
cdr3_length: 20; v_call: TRBV3-1/TRBV3-2; clone_size: .; d_call: TRBD2; j_call: TRBJ2-3; cdr3_nt: TGTGCCAGCAGCCAAGTACTGGCGGGGGGTCCCCCTAGCAAGACAGATACGCAGTATTTT; cdr3_aa: CASSQVLAGGPPSKTDTQYF
cdr3_length: 16; v_call: TRBV4-1; clone_size: few; d_call: .; j_call: TRBJ1-5; cdr3_nt: TGCGCCAGCAGCCAAGGAGACGGTCTAGCGGATCAGCCCCAGCATTTT; cdr3_aa: CASSQGDGLADQPQHF
cdr3_length: 12; v_call: TRBV7-9; clone_size: .; d_call: .; j_call: TRBJ1-1; cdr3_nt: TGTGCCAGTCGCAGGGATATCACTGAAGCTTTCTTT; cdr3_aa: CASRRDITEAFF
cdr3_length: 14; v_call: TRBV19; clone_size: .; d_call: .; j_call: TRBJ2-2; cdr3_nt: TGTGCCAGTACTTCCAGGCTAGCTACCGGGGAGCTGTTTTTT; cdr3_aa: CASTSRLATGELFF
cdr3_length: 13; v_call: TRBV11-1; clone_size: .; d_call: .; j_call: TRBJ2-7; cdr3_nt: TGTGCCAGCAGCTTAGACCGGGTAAACGAGCAGTACTTC; cdr3_aa: CASSLDRVNEQYF
cdr3_length: 16; v_call: TRBV13; clone_size: .; d_call: TRBD2; j_call: TRBJ2-3; cdr3_nt: TGTGCCAGCAGCCCTCAACTAGCGGGGAACACAGATACGCAGTATTTT; cdr3_aa: CASSPQLAGNTDTQYF
cdr3_length: 15; v_call: TRBV2; clone_size: .; d_call: TRBD2; j_call: TRBJ2-1; cdr3_nt: TGTGCCAGCAGCCGCCGGACTAGCGGGGGTAGGGAGCAGTTCTTC; cdr3_aa: CASSRRTSGGREQFF
cdr3_length: 17; v_call: TRBV6-1; clone_size: few; d_call: TRBD2; j_call: TRBJ2-3; cdr3_nt: TGTGCCAGCAGTGAATTTGAGCGGGGGGTGTGGAGAGATACGCAGTATTTT; cdr3_aa: CASSEFERGVWRDTQYF
cdr3_length: 16; v_call: TRBV7-6; clone_size: .; d_call: TRBD1; j_call: TRBJ1-1; cdr3_nt: TGTGCCAGCAGCTTAGCGCCTGGGACAGGGAACACTGAAGCTTTCTTT; cdr3_aa: CASSLAPGTGNTEAFF
cdr3_length: 14; v_call: TRBV9; clone_size: .; d_call: TRBD2; j_call: TRBJ2-7; cdr3_nt: TGTGCCAGCAGCGAGGGAGCGGGAGCCTACGAGCAGTACTTC; cdr3_aa: CASSEGAGAYEQYF
cdr3_length: 13; v_call: TRBV3-1/TRBV3-2; clone_size: .; d_call: .; j_call: TRBJ1-1; cdr3_nt: TGTGCCAGCAGCCTTGGCCAGAACACTGAAGCTTTCTTT; cdr3_aa: CASSLGQNTEAFF
cdr3_length: 13; v_call: TRBV30; clone_size: .; d_call: .; j_call: TRBJ1-1; cdr3_nt: TGTGCCTGGAGCCGGGACACTTACACTGAAGCTTTCTTT; cdr3_aa: CAWSRDTYTEAFF
cdr3_length: 13; v_call: TRBV6-5; clone_size: .; d_call: TRBD1; j_call: TRBJ1-3; cdr3_nt: TGTGCCAGTCGTGGACAGGGGCGAAACACCATATATTTT; cdr3_aa: CASRGQGRNTIYF
cdr3_length: 14; v_call: TRBV3-1/TRBV3-2; clone_size: .; d_call: .; j_call: TRBJ1-2; cdr3_nt: TGTGCCAGCTCGCAAAGTGTGGGGGCCGGAGGCTACACCTTC; cdr3_aa: CASSQSVGAGGYTF